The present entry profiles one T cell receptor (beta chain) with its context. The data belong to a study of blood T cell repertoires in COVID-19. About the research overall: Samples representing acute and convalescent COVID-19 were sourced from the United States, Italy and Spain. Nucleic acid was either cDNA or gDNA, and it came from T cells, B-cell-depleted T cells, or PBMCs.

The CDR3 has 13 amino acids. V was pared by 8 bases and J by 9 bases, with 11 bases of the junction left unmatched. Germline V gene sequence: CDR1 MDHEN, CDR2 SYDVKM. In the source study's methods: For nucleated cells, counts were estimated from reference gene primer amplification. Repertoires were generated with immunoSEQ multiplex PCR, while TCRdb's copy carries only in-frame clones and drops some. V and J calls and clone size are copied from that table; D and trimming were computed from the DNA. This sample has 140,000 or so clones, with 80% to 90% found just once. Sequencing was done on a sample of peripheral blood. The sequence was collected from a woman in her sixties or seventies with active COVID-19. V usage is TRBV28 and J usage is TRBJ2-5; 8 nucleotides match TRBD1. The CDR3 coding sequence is TGTGCCAGCCGACAGGGGCTAATTGGGGCCCAGTACTTC. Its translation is CASRQGLIGAQYF.